These 2 T cell receptor beta chains were sequenced from one sample in a study of glioma-infiltrating T cells. Using RNA template, CDR3s of TCR alpha and beta were amplified with iRepertoire arm-PCR. From the multiplex PCR reads, TCRdb called clonotypes with MiXCR, one entry per CDR3 protein. Seen here are roughly 200,000 distinct CDR3 sequences, over 40% observed once, and the top ten hold roughly 5.4%. Sequenced: glioma tissue, nonneoplastic brain tissue, or PBMCs (not recorded which). The receptors stem from a human donor with low-grade glioma or glioblastoma, undergoing nonglioma brain surgery, or in good health (not recorded which).

With regard to this clonotype: Germline and junction disagree at one end, which may indicate a read error. The chain employs TRBV6-6 and TRBJ1-2; D is ambiguous. Germline CDR1 MNHNY, CDR2 SVGAGI (reference sequence). The CDR3 loop spans 13 amino acids. CDR3 bases: TGTGCCCGCAGTTACTCGTCCCGTTATGGCTACACCTTC. Amino acid sequence: CARSYSSRYGYTF.

Notes on this clonotype: Just one base apart from a much larger clone, this may be a read error. J is TRBJ2-1 and V is TRBV20-1, with D tentatively TRBD2 (6 bases). This CDR3 region has 15 residues. Trimming took 6 bases from V and 2 from J, leaving 17 bases between them. Germline-derived CDR1 and CDR2 are DFQATT and SNEGSKA (reference sequence). CDR3 coding DNA: TGCAGTGCCCGGGGAGCGGGCGGCCCCTACAATGAGCAGTTCTTC. Amino acids: CSARGAGGPYNEQFF.